These 12 T cell receptor beta chains originate from one sample sequenced in a study of blood T cell repertoires in COVID-19. Method: immunoSEQ multiplex PCR; TCRdb's copy keeps in-frame clones and lacks some. This table holds some 120,000 clones, just under 85% found once. Sequencing was performed on peripheral blood. These receptors all come from a woman in her forties or fifties with acute or convalescent COVID-19.

The V call is TRBV30, the J call TRBJ1-6; 11 bases match TRBD1. Germline CDR1 reads GTSNPN; CDR2 reads SVGIG (reference sequence). V trimming: 0 bases; J trimming: 7 bases; junction bases outside the gene matches: 5. The CDR3 runs 16 residues. The CDR3 bases are TGTGCCTGGAGTGTATCCGGACAGGGGGCGAATTCACCCCTCCACTTT. Protein: CAWSVSGQGANSPLHF.

The V gene is TRBV5-1, the J gene TRBJ2-3; TRBD2 matches 10 bases. Germline V gene sequence: CDR1 SGHRS, CDR2 YFSETQ. Losses at the gene ends were 4 bases for V and 2 bases for J; bases not matched to a gene: 4. The CDR3 is 15 residues long. CDR3 protein: CASSTLAGATDTQYF. The CDR3 nucleotides read TGCGCCAGCAGCACTCTAGCGGGGGCCACAGATACGCAGTATTTT.

This clone was seen a single time. Here the CDR3 DNA reads TGTGCCACCAGATTGGGCGTGAACACTGAAGCTTTCTTT. Translated: CATRLGVNTEAFF. This chain uses TRBV15 with TRBJ1-1, with D unclear. V lost 6 bases to trimming and J lost 0 bases, with 8 bases between them. The V gene's germline CDR1 is LNHNV and CDR2 YYDKDF (reference sequence). This CDR3 contains 13 residues.

The chain uses TRBV28 and TRBJ1-1, with D hard to call. V was cut by 2 bases and J by 1 base, with 8 bases left in between. The CDR3 runs 14 residues. The germline CDR1 and CDR2 sequences are MDHEN and SYDVKM. The CDR3 is CASSLTGGNTEAFF. The DNA of the CDR3 is TGTGCCAGCAGTTTAACTGGAGGGAACACTGAAGCTTTCTTT. The entire variable domain, with the rest obtained from reference TRBV28 and TRBJ1-1, is as follows: DVKVTQSSRYLVKRTGEKVFLECVQDMDHENMFWYRQDPGLGLRLIYFSYDVKMKEKGDIPEGYSVSREKKERFSLILESASTNQTSMYLCASSLTGGNTEAFFGQGTRLTVV.

The J gene is TRBJ2-6, the V gene TRBV30; 9 bases agree with TRBD2. V was pared by 4 bases and J by 2 bases, with 3 bases of the junction left unmatched. Germline V gene lookup returns CDR1 GTSNPN and CDR2 SVGIG (reference sequence). The CDR3 is 15 residues long. This chain's CDR3 is CAWNRGGAGANVLTF. The DNA for the CDR3 is TGTGCCTGGAATCGCGGGGGGGCTGGGGCCAACGTCCTGACTTTC.

The chain links TRBV2 to TRBJ1-5; a weak D match, TRBD1 (5 bases). V lost 3 bases to trimming and J lost 1 base, with 7 bases between them. Germline CDR1 and CDR2: SNHLY and FYNNEI. CDR3 length: 14 amino acids. CDR3 protein: CASSETASNQPQHF. The CDR3 DNA follows: TGTGCCAGCAGTGAGACAGCAAGCAATCAGCCCCAGCATTTT.

This clone was observed a handful of times. The chain uses TRBV29-1 and TRBJ2-3, with 7 bases that match TRBD1. Losses at the gene ends were 3 bases for V and 1 base for J; bases not matched to a gene: 7. The CDR3 is 15 residues long. Germline-derived CDR1 and CDR2 are SQVTM and ANQGSEA. The CDR3 protein is CSVENRGGGTDTQYF. The CDR3 DNA reads TGCAGCGTTGAGAACAGGGGCGGAGGCACAGATACGCAGTATTTT.

The chain recombines TRBV19 with TRBJ1-1; TRBD1 agrees at 7 bases. There are 14 residues in the CDR3. CDR1 is LNHDA, CDR2 SQIVND, per germline (reference sequence). J gave up 0 bases and V 6 bases, and 4 bases lay outside the gene matches. CDR3 sequence reads: CASRGGPMNTEAFF. CDR3 in DNA: TGTGCCAGTAGAGGGGGCCCAATGAACACTGAAGCTTTCTTT.

The chain is built from TRBV27 and TRBJ1-4; D is possibly TRBD1 (5 bases). The germline CDR1 and CDR2 sequences are MNHEY and SMNVEV (reference sequence). The V end lost 5 bases, the J end lost 5 bases, and 9 bases lay between the germline ends. This CDR3 is 13 amino acids long. The CDR3 protein is CASSPRENEKLFF. DNA of the CDR3: TGTGCCAGCAGTCCCAGGGAAAATGAAAAACTGTTTTTT. The variable domain in full, completed from reference TRBV27 and TRBJ1-4, reads EAQVTQNPRYLITVTGKKLTVTCSQNMNHEYMSWYRQDPGLGLRQIYYSMNVEVTDKGDVPEGYKVSRKEKRNFPLILESPSPNQTSLYFCASSPRENEKLFFGSGTQLSVL.

The chain recombines TRBV14 with TRBJ2-7; D is unclear. V lost 5 bases to trimming and J lost 0 bases, with 14 bases between them. Per the germline V gene, CDR1 is SGHDN and CDR2 is FVKESK. This CDR3 comprises 15 residues. This CDR3 reads CASSKSAPSSYEQYF. DNA of the CDR3: TGTGCCAGCAGCAAAAGTGCCCCGAGCTCCTACGAGCAGTACTTC.

The chain has TRBV12-5 and TRBJ1-5, with 8 bases that match TRBD1. Germline lookup yields CDR1 LGHNT and CDR2 FRNRAP. The J segment lost 3 bases and the V segment lost 4 bases, leaving 5 bases of the junction unmatched. The CDR3 has 15 residues. Here the CDR3 DNA reads TGTGCTAGTGGTTCCGACAGGGGTCCCAATCAGCCCCAGCATTTT. It yields the protein CASGSDRGPNQPQHF. Combining the CDR3 with reference TRBV12-5 and TRBJ1-5 gives the whole variable domain DARVTQTPRHKVTEMGQEVTMRCQPILGHNTVFWYRQTMMQGLELLAYFRNRAPLDDSGMPKDRFSAEMPDATLATLKIQPSEPRDSAVYFCASGSDRGPNQPQHFGDGTRLSIL.

J is TRBJ1-2 and V is TRBV6-6; D not certain. This CDR3 spans 11 amino acids. In germline, CDR1 is MNHNY, CDR2 SVGAGI (reference sequence). Trimming left V 5 bases short and J 3 bases short, with 4 bases between. The CDR3: CASSPDYGYTF. The CDR3, as DNA: TGTGCCAGCAGTCCAGACTATGGCTACACCTTC.